The clone carrying this T cell receptor beta chain has only a few counts. The antigen remains unidentified. Germline V gives CDR1 MNHEY, CDR2 SVGAGI. The ends were cut back, 5 bases at V and 4 bases at J, with 18 bases in the middle. The CDR3 totals 15 residues. The sample originates from a study of cytomegalovirus exposure and HLA in healthy donors. General study results and limits: The CMV antigen specificity of a few CMV-associated chains was confirmed through in vitro analysis. As a later analysis revealed, most CMV-associated TCR beta chains appeared HLA-restricted. Researchers catalogued some 160 TCR beta chains as cytomegalovirus-associated. When the data were analyzed later, several of the most significant clusters appeared to be linked to common viral pathogens.

Researchers ran the PCR with 60 Vbeta and 13 Jbeta primers. Measured with immunoSEQ multiplex PCR; TCRdb has only the in-frame clones, and not every one. In the table there are about 130,000 clones, about 74% of which are singletons. The specimen sequenced was PBMCs. This sequence joins TRBV6-5 and TRBJ2-7; a possible D gene is TRBD2 (6 bases). This sequence was found in a woman aged 50 to 60 in good health and CMV-seropositive. CDR3 in DNA: TGTGCCAGCAGTAGGGACTCCCAGACGATTTACGAGCAGTACTTC. Protein product: CASSRDSQTIYEQYF.